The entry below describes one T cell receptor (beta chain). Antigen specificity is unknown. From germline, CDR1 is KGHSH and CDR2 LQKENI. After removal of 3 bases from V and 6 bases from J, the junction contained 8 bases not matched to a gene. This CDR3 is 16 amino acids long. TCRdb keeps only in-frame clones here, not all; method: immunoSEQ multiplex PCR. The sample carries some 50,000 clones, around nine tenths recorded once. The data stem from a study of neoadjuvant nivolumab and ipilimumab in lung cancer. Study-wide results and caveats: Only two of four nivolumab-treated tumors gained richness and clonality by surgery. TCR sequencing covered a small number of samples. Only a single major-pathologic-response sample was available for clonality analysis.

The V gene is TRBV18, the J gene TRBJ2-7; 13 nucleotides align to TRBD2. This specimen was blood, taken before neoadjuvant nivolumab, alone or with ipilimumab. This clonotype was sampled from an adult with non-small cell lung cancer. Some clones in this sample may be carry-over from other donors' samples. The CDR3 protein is CASSPRTSGRGTEQYF. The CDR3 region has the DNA TGTGCCAGCTCACCTCGGACTAGCGGGAGAGGAACCGAGCAGTACTTC.